A single count supports the clone carrying this T cell receptor beta chain. As yet, its antigen is unknown. This sample was taken from a study of lymphopenia after photon versus proton radiotherapy. Overall study results and limits: In patients who died, overall survival fell as post-nadir TCR diversity dropped more. Authors raise, but do not show, better survival with proton therapy. Under photons, naive T cells and diversity fell while effector/memory populations rose. After lymphocyte nadir, photon-treated repertoires showed oligoclonal expansion, especially CD8+ Temra.

Germline assignment: CDR1 SQVTM and CDR2 ANQGSEA. This CDR3 has 12 residues. Trimming left V 4 bases short and J 4 bases short, with 7 bases between. Using immunoSEQ multiplex PCR, the repertoire was profiled, and TCRdb retains in-frame clones only, with some absent. The table shows roughly 58,000 clones, with roughly 87% occurring only once. Sequences were derived from peripheral blood, sampled from a patient treated with proton-based radiotherapy. The TCR originated in a man of 80 years or more with esophageal cancer. J is TRBJ1-4 and V is TRBV29-1; the D is unclear. As DNA, the CDR3 is TGCAGCGTTGTGACTCATAATGAAAAACTGTTTTTT. Translation: CSVVTHNEKLFF.